There are a few counts of the clone carrying this T cell receptor (beta chain). Original handling: Reference gene primers were amplified, and this amplification served to estimate nucleated cell counts. Data came from immunoSEQ multiplex PCR; TCRdb stores just in-frame clones and leaves some out. Clone size and V and J calls were adopted from that table, with D and trimming inferred from the DNA. The sample yields over 130,000 clones, 77% seen once. These data belong to a study of blood T cell repertoires in COVID-19. This CDR3 has 15 residues. V lost 6 bases to trimming and J lost 4 bases; unmatched junction nucleotides: 10. Germline V lookup: CDR1 KGHSH, CDR2 LQKENI.

This chain uses TRBV18 with TRBJ1-2, with 8 bases matching TRBD1. This clonotype originated in a woman between 50 and 59 years old with active or convalescent COVID-19. Sequenced sample: peripheral blood. CDR3: CASSPEGQAVYGYTF. DNA of the CDR3: TGTGCCAGCTCTCCGGAGGGACAGGCGGTCTATGGCTACACCTTC.